These 26 T cell receptor beta chains originate from one sample sequenced in a study of cytomegalovirus exposure and HLA in healthy donors. The primer mix had 60 Vbeta and 13 Jbeta primers. Using immunoSEQ multiplex PCR, the repertoire was profiled, and TCRdb retains in-frame clones only, with some absent. Its table lists about 200,000 clones. The sequenced sample consisted of PBMCs. The receptors derive from a boy aged 5 to 17 in good health and CMV-seronegative.

The rearrangement links TRBV15 to TRBJ1-4; possibly TRBD1 for D (5 bases). CDR1 is LNHNV and CDR2 is YYDKDF in the germline V gene (reference sequence). This CDR3 has 18 amino acids. V dropped 1 base and J dropped 4 bases, with 19 bases sitting between them. The CDR3 sequence: CATSRVGRVDFFNEKLFF. DNA for the CDR3: TGTGCCACCAGCAGAGTAGGCAGGGTAGACTTCTTTAATGAAAAACTGTTTTTT.

Here the CDR3 reads CASSEDRGSYEQYF. The CDR3 coding sequence is TGTGCCAGCAGTGAAGACAGGGGGTCCTACGAGCAGTACTTC. This sequence joins TRBV2 and TRBJ2-7; the match to TRBD1 covers 8 bases. This CDR3 has 14 residues. V was pared by 1 base and J by 1 base, with 0 bases of the junction left unmatched. Germline CDR1 SNHLY, CDR2 FYNNEI.

The chain combines TRBV11-2 with TRBJ1-6; D call uncertain. CDR3 size: 14 residues. V gave up 0 bases and J gave up 7 bases, with 7 bases separating them. The germline gives CDR1 SGHAT, CDR2 FQNNGV. DNA of the CDR3: TGTGCCAGCAGCTTAGAAATCGGGAATTCACCCCTCCACTTT. Translation: CASSLEIGNSPLHF.

The chain has TRBV7-2 and TRBJ1-5; a weak D match, TRBD1 (5 bases). The V end lost 1 base, the J end lost 1 base, and 14 bases lay between the germline ends. CDR1 and CDR2 from the germline V gene are SGHTA and FQGNSA. The CDR3 totals 17 residues. CDR3 protein: CASSLVAGQGSNQPQHF. CDR3 DNA: TGTGCCAGCAGCTTAGTAGCGGGCCAGGGAAGCAATCAGCCCCAGCATTTT.

The chain uses TRBV5-5 and TRBJ1-1; D perhaps matches TRBD1 (6 bases). The CDR3 loop spans 12 amino acids. Deletions cut 9 bases from V and 6 bases from J, with 15 bases between. CDR1 is SGHKS and CDR2 is YYEKEE in the germline V gene (reference sequence). The CDR3 region has the DNA TGTGCCACAAGAGGGACACTAGCTGAAGCTTTCTTT. This translates into CATRGTLAEAFF.

The chain links TRBV2 to TRBJ2-7, with a weak D call TRBD2 (5 bases). This CDR3 spans 14 amino acids. The V gene lost 4 bases and the J gene lost 2 bases, with 12 bases spanning the gap. Germline V gene sequence: CDR1 SNHLY, CDR2 FYNNEI. CDR3: CASSGGLPTYEQYF. The CDR3 DNA reads as TGTGCCAGCAGTGGTGGACTGCCTACCTACGAGCAGTACTTC. Complete variable domain (other parts from reference TRBV2 and TRBJ2-7): EPEVTQTPSHQVTQMGQEVILRCVPISNHLYFYWYRQILGQKVEFLVSFYNNEISEKSEIFDDQFSVERPDGSNFTLKIRSTKLEDSAMYFCASSGGLPTYEQYFGPGTRLTVT.

This chain uses TRBV4-2 with TRBJ1-1, with D maybe TRBD1 (5 bases). Trimming took off 0 bases at V and 5 bases at J, with 10 bases between the two ends. Germline V gene lookup returns CDR1 LGHNA and CDR2 YNFKEQ. This CDR3 spans 14 amino acids. Here the CDR3 reads CASSQDRGSTEAFF. CDR3 DNA sequence: TGTGCCAGCAGCCAAGATCGGGGGAGTACTGAAGCTTTCTTT.

V gene TRBV6-1 combines with J gene TRBJ2-4; no firm D call. Germline V gives CDR1 MNHNS, CDR2 SASEGT. Trimming removed 0 bases at V and 8 bases at J, with 5 bases between. The CDR3 contains 12 residues. CDR3 sequence: CASSEALYIQYF. CDR3 DNA sequence: TGTGCCAGCAGTGAAGCGCTATACATTCAGTACTTC.

The genes are TRBV28 and TRBJ1-2; D may be TRBD1 (6 bases). CDR3 size: 12 residues. Trimming took 6 bases from V and 8 from J, leaving 13 bases between them. Germline-derived CDR1 and CDR2 are MDHEN and SYDVKM. The CDR3: CASRQTGLGYTF. The CDR3 nucleotides are TGTGCCAGCAGGCAGACAGGTCTCGGCTACACCTTC.

The rearrangement links TRBV7-6 to TRBJ2-2; 7 bases are shared with TRBD2. This CDR3 contains 15 residues. V was pared by 6 bases and J by 4 bases, with 8 bases of the junction left unmatched. The germline V gene has CDR1 SGHVS and CDR2 FNYEAQ. The CDR3 here is CASSPAGGGTGELFF. CDR3 bases: TGTGCCAGCAGTCCTGCTGGCGGGGGCACCGGGGAGCTGTTTTTT.

The V and J genes are TRBV4-1 and TRBJ1-4, with a weak D call TRBD1 (6 bases). Germline V gene lookup returns CDR1 MGHRA and CDR2 YSYEKL. CDR3 length: 17 amino acids. V lost 0 bases to trimming and J lost 3 bases, with 14 bases between them. CDR3 DNA sequence: TGCGCCAGCAGCCAAGAGGGGGGGGCGTGGGCTAATGAAAAACTGTTTTTT. This encodes CASSQEGGAWANEKLFF.

V and J are TRBV4-2 and TRBJ1-2; the D gene is possibly TRBD1 (5 bases). Per the germline V gene, CDR1 is LGHNA and CDR2 is YNFKEQ. The CDR3 length is 12 residues. Trimming cost V 1 base and J 10 bases, with 10 bases left between them. The CDR3 region has the DNA TGTGCCAGCAGCCAAGGGGGCCCAGACTACACCTTC. Protein product: CASSQGGPDYTF.

V is TRBV10-3 and J is TRBJ2-7, with 8 bases matching TRBD2. In germline, CDR1 is ENHRY, CDR2 SYGVKD. With V trimmed by 10 bases and J by 5 bases, 13 bases remained unmatched. The CDR3 consists of 14 residues. This CDR3 is CATREGARGHEQYF. The CDR3 DNA reads TGTGCCACACGGGAGGGTGCGAGGGGCCACGAGCAGTACTTC.

The chain recombines TRBV5-1 with TRBJ1-3; TRBD1 matches at 8 bases. Looked up from germline, CDR1 is SGHRS and CDR2 is YFSETQ. The CDR3 has 14 residues. V lost 5 bases, J lost 2 bases, and 3 bases stayed unmatched. The CDR3, as DNA: TGCGCCAGCAGGGAGGACAGGGCTGGAAACACCATATATTTT. Encoded protein: CASREDRAGNTIYF.

The V gene is TRBV18, the J gene TRBJ1-5; D gene uncertain. The V end lost 5 bases, the J end lost 9 bases, and 20 bases lay between the germline ends. Germline V gene data show CDR1 as KGHSH and CDR2 as LQKENI. The CDR3 has 15 amino acids. The chain's CDR3 is CASSEIRGSALPQHF. The CDR3 nucleotides read TGTGCCAGCTCAGAGATTCGGGGATCAGCTCTGCCCCAGCATTTT. Filled out from reference TRBV18 and TRBJ1-5, the complete variable domain reads NAGVMQNPRHLVRRRGQEARLRCSPMKGHSHVYWYRQLPEEGLKFMVYLQKENIIDESGMPKERFSAEFPKEGPSILRIQQVVRGDSAAYFCASSEIRGSALPQHFGDGTRLSIL.

Written as DNA, the CDR3 is TGTGCCTGGAATTTAGACAGGGGGCTCTATGGCTACACCTTC. Translation: CAWNLDRGLYGYTF. The V and J genes are TRBV30 and TRBJ1-2; TRBD1 matches at 10 bases. Germline CDR1 GTSNPN, CDR2 SVGIG (reference sequence). V gave up 4 bases and J gave up 4 bases; unmatched junction bases: 6. The CDR3 is 14 residues long.

J is TRBJ1-6 and V is TRBV5-1, with TRBD1 as a possible D gene (6 bases). V was cut by 0 bases and J by 0 bases, with 19 bases left in between. The CDR3 totals 20 residues. The germline V gene encodes CDR1 SGHRS and CDR2 YFSETQ. The CDR3 sequence: CASSLGPYRGGSSYNSPLHF. In DNA form, the CDR3 reads TGCGCCAGCAGCTTGGGTCCCTACCGAGGGGGAAGCTCCTATAATTCACCCCTCCACTTT.

This rearrangement joins TRBV19 to TRBJ1-1, with D unresolved. There are 15 residues in the CDR3. Per germline, CDR1 LNHDA and CDR2 SQIVND (reference sequence). V dropped 7 bases and J dropped 5 bases, with 20 bases sitting between them. The CDR3 DNA reads as TGTGCCAGTATAGATCCCTCACTCGGTTGGACTGAAGCTTTCTTT. Its protein product is CASIDPSLGWTEAFF.

The chain is built from TRBV7-2 and TRBJ2-3; D is possibly TRBD2 (6 bases). Germline values: CDR1 SGHTA, CDR2 FQGNSA. CDR3 length: 16 amino acids. V lost 1 base and J 2 bases, leaving 13 bases between the germline ends. The CDR3 bases are TGTGCCAGCAGCTTAGGCACTAGCAGATCCACAGATACGCAGTATTTT. Protein product: CASSLGTSRSTDTQYF.

V and J are TRBV27 and TRBJ2-7, with D possibly TRBD2 on 5 matching bases. Germline lookup yields CDR1 MNHEY and CDR2 SMNVEV (reference sequence). The ends were cut back, 3 bases at V and 2 bases at J, with 11 bases in the middle. CDR3 length equals 14 residues. The CDR3 DNA reads TGTGCCAGCAGTTTCTCGGGGTACGCCTACGAGCAGTACTTC. Residues: CASSFSGYAYEQYF.

This chain links TRBV30 with TRBJ1-1; 10 bases map to TRBD1. The CDR3 totals 15 residues. With V trimmed by 2 bases and J by 2 bases, 5 bases remained unmatched. The germline V gene encodes CDR1 GTSNPN and CDR2 SVGIG (reference sequence). The CDR3 coding sequence is TGTGCCTGGAGTACGGGACAGGGGACAAACACTGAAGCTTTCTTT. Protein: CAWSTGQGTNTEAFF.

CDR3 protein: CASSPGADTQYF. CDR3 nucleotide sequence: TGTGCCAGCAGCCCGGGGGCAGATACGCAGTATTTT. The rearrangement links TRBV7-6 to TRBJ2-3; D is perhaps TRBD2 (6 bases). Germline CDR1 SGHVS, CDR2 FNYEAQ. The CDR3 has 12 amino acids. Trimming removed 5 bases at V and 4 bases at J, with 7 bases between.

This rearrangement joins TRBV28 to TRBJ2-7; TRBD1 matches at 11 bases. In germline, CDR1 is MDHEN, CDR2 SYDVKM. With V trimmed by 5 bases and J by 2 bases, 5 bases remained unmatched. This CDR3 comprises 15 residues. CDR3 sequence: CASSAGTGGAYEQYF. The CDR3 region has the DNA TGTGCCAGCAGTGCCGGGACAGGGGGGGCCTACGAGCAGTACTTC.

The V gene is TRBV7-8, the J gene TRBJ1-2; TRBD1 is a possible D gene (5 bases). V dropped 5 bases and J dropped 2 bases, with 18 bases sitting between them. This CDR3 contains 16 residues. The germline V gene has CDR1 SGHVS and CDR2 FQNEAQ. The CDR3 reads CASSVHPRGGNYGYTF. DNA of the CDR3: TGTGCCAGCAGCGTTCACCCGCGGGGGGGGAACTATGGCTACACCTTC. Combining the CDR3 with reference TRBV7-8 and TRBJ1-2 gives the whole variable domain GAGVSQSPRYKVAKRGQDVALRCDPISGHVSLFWYQQALGQGPEFLTYFQNEAQLDKSGLPSDRFFAERPEGSVSTLKIQRTQQEDSAVYLCASSVHPRGGNYGYTFGSGTRLTVV.

This chain's CDR3 is CASSLGATLTHGYTF. CDR3 DNA sequence: TGTGCCAGCAGCTTGGGGGCCACTCTCACGCATGGCTACACCTTC. The chain has TRBV5-6 and TRBJ1-2; unclear D gene. This CDR3 is 15 amino acids long. Trimming removed 0 bases at V and 6 bases at J, with 15 bases between. Germline CDR1 SGHDT, CDR2 YYEEEE.

The chain couples TRBV4-2 to TRBJ2-7, with D possibly matching TRBD2 (7 bases). This CDR3 spans 19 amino acids. Germline V gene lookup returns CDR1 LGHNA and CDR2 YNFKEQ. V lost 1 base and J lost 3, with 25 bases in between. The CDR3 nucleotides are TGTGCCAGCAGCCAAGTAGGGGGGGCCGGAAAGGGATTTATCTACGAGCAGTACTTC. This encodes CASSQVGGAGKGFIYEQYF.